These 13 T cell receptor beta chains share one sample of origin, sequenced in a study of control samples from healthy donors and cancer patients. TCRdb's copy holds only in-frame clones and misses some; the assay was immunoSEQ multiplex PCR. The top ten clones hold approximately 1.8% of a sample with about 190,000 clones, around 93% of them seen once. Input material: blood. The receptors originated from a man under 40 in good health.

The chain couples TRBV27 to TRBJ2-6, with D maybe TRBD2 (7 bases). The V gene lost 3 bases and the J gene lost 4 bases, with 16 bases spanning the gap. This CDR3 has 17 residues. Per the germline V gene, CDR1 is MNHEY and CDR2 is SMNVEV (reference sequence). CDR3 in amino acids: CASSFSGGAQGANVLTF. In DNA form, the CDR3 reads TGTGCCAGCAGTTTTTCGGGGGGCGCGCAGGGGGCCAACGTCCTGACTTTC.

On this clone: The junction departs from the called germline gene at one end, perhaps through a read error. The chain couples TRBV27 to TRBJ1-1; D is undetermined. This CDR3 region has 14 residues. Per the germline V gene, CDR1 is MNHEY and CDR2 is SMNVEV (reference sequence). CDR3 in amino acids: CASTLTMGDTEAFF. For the CDR3, the DNA is TGTGCCAGCACTTTAACCATGGGAGACACTGAAGCTTTCTTT.

This chain joins TRBV12-3 or TRBV12-4 and TRBJ2-1, with D perhaps matching TRBD1 or TRBD2 (5 bases each). V lost 5 bases and J 9 bases, leaving 14 bases between the germline ends. The CDR3 has 13 residues. DNA of the CDR3: TGTGCCAGCAGTCCCTCCAGGGACGGTGAGCAGTTCTTC. It translates to CASSPSRDGEQFF.

The chain is built from TRBV21-1 and TRBJ1-5. TRBV21-1 is a pseudogene segment. CDR3 length equals 15 residues. The CDR3, as DNA: TGTGCCAGCAGCAAAGGAGGGAAACCTCGTGTGCCCCAGCATTTT. Translated, it gives CASSKGGKPRVPQHF.

CDR3 residues: CASSVEGQGARGYTF. The CDR3 nucleotides read TGTGCCAGCAGCGTAGAAGGACAGGGGGCGCGAGGCTACACCTTC. The chain is built from TRBV9 and TRBJ1-2, with 11 bases lining up with TRBD1. J lost 8 bases, V lost 0 bases, and 6 bases had no gene match. CDR1 is SGDLS, CDR2 YYNGEE, per germline. The CDR3 runs 15 residues.

This clone was detected once. V usage is TRBV5-6 and J usage is TRBJ1-1, with D uncertain. The CDR3 sequence is 13 residues long. The germline V gene has CDR1 SGHDT and CDR2 YYEEEE. Trimming took 0 bases from V and 3 from J, leaving 6 bases between them. CDR3 nucleotide sequence: TGTGCCAGCAGCTTGGACCAGGACACTGAAGCTTTCTTT. Amino acids: CASSLDQDTEAFF.

The chain couples TRBV11-2 to TRBJ2-7, with unresolved D. CDR3 length equals 13 residues. Germline CDR1 and CDR2: SGHAT and FQNNGV. The ends were cut back, 2 bases at V and 3 bases at J, with 8 bases in the middle. CDR3 in amino acids: CASSLSGLYEQYF. The CDR3 nucleotides are TGTGCCAGCAGCTTAAGTGGCCTCTACGAGCAGTACTTC. The entire variable domain, with the rest obtained from reference TRBV11-2 and TRBJ2-7, is as follows: EAGVAQSPRYKIIEKRQSVAFWCNPISGHATLYWYQQILGQGPKLLIQFQNNGVVDDSQLPKDRFSAERLKGVDSTLKIQPAKLEDSAVYLCASSLSGLYEQYFGPGTRLTVT.

The J gene is TRBJ2-1, the V gene TRBV2; TRBD1 agrees at 7 bases. V dropped 6 bases and J dropped 0; count of bases not matched to a gene: 2. The germline V gene encodes CDR1 SNHLY and CDR2 FYNNEI. CDR3 size: 14 residues. The CDR3, as DNA: TGTGCCAGCAGGACAGGGAGCTCCTACAATGAGCAGTTCTTC. It yields the protein CASRTGSSYNEQFF.

This chain links TRBV7-2 with TRBJ2-1, with 8 bases fitting TRBD2. From germline, CDR1 is SGHTA and CDR2 FQGNSA. J was trimmed by 2 bases and V by 5 bases; bases with no gene match: 5. CDR3 length: 15 amino acids. The CDR3, as DNA: TGTGCCAGCAGCCCTACTAGCGGAACCTACAATGAGCAGTTCTTC. As protein: CASSPTSGTYNEQFF.

V is TRBV27 and J is TRBJ1-1, with unresolved D. The CDR3 has 13 amino acids. CDR1 is MNHEY, CDR2 SMNVEV, per germline (reference sequence). V was cut by 6 bases and J by 5 bases, with 13 bases left in between. The CDR3, as DNA: TGTGCCAGCAGAGAGGCGGGTGGGACTGAAGCTTTCTTT. It specifies CASREAGGTEAFF.

This sequence joins TRBV27 and TRBJ2-7; 12 positions agree with TRBD1. From germline, CDR1 is MNHEY and CDR2 SMNVEV (reference sequence). CDR3 size: 15 residues. The junction had 7 bases not matched to a gene; V was cut back by 5 bases and J by 5 bases. CDR3 coding DNA: TGTGCCAGCAGTCGGCCGGGACAGGGGGCCCACGAGCAGTACTTC. Amino acid sequence: CASSRPGQGAHEQYF.

The rearrangement links TRBV7-9 to TRBJ1-2; D may be TRBD1 (6 bases). The V and J ends lost 7 bases and 6 bases respectively, with 15 bases between them. This CDR3 is built from 13 residues. Germline-derived CDR1 and CDR2 are SEHNR and FQNEAQ (reference sequence). The DNA of the CDR3 is TGTGCCAGCACCCTAAGGGGGATCGATGGCTACACCTTC. It specifies CASTLRGIDGYTF.

The rearrangement uses TRBV2 and TRBJ1-5; tentative D call: TRBD1 (5 bases). Trimming removed 4 bases at V and 0 bases at J, with 10 bases between. The CDR3 covers 15 residues. From germline, CDR1 is SNHLY and CDR2 FYNNEI. This chain's CDR3 is CASSAQGHSNQPQHF. DNA of the CDR3: TGTGCCAGCAGTGCCCAGGGCCATAGCAATCAGCCCCAGCATTTT.